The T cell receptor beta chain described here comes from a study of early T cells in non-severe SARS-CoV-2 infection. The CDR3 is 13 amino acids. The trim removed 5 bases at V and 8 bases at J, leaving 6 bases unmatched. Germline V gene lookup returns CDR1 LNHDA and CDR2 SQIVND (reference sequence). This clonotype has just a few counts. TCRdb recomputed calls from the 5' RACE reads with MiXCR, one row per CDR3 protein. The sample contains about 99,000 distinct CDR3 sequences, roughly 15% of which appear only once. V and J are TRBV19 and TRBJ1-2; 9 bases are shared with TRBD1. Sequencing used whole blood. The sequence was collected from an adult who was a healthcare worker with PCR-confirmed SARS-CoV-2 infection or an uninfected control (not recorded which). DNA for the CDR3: TGTGCCAGTAGTCTATGGACAGGGGACGGCTACACCTTC. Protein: CASSLWTGDGYTF.